The present TCR beta chain was sequenced within a study of cytomegalovirus exposure and HLA in healthy donors. The CDR3 runs to 13 residues. Both 60 Vbeta primers and 13 Jbeta primers went into the PCR. Sequenced by immunoSEQ multiplex PCR; TCRdb stores in-frame clones only, minus some. Of more than 90,000 clones listed, roughly 80% were seen once; the top ten hold more than 20%. The sequence was obtained from a man under 40 in good health and CMV-seropositive. The rearrangement links TRBV21-1 to TRBJ1-3; the table's D call, TRBD1, has no DNA check behind it. TRBV21-1 is tagged as a pseudogene. The sample comprised PBMCs. The CDR3 DNA reads TGTGCCAGCAGGAAGGACAGCAGAAACACCATATATTTT. It yields the protein CASRKDSRNTIYF.